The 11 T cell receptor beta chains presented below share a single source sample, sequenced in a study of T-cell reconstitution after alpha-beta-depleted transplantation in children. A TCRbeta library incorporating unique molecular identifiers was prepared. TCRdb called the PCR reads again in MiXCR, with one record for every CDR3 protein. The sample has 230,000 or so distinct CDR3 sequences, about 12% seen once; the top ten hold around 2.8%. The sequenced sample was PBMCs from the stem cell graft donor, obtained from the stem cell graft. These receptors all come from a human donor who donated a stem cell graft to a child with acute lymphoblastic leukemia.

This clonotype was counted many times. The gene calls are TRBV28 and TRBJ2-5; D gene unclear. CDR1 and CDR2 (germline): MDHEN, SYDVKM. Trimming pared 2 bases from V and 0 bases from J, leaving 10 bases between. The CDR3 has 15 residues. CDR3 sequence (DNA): TGTGCCAGCAGTTTACACGCCCCGTACCAAGAGACCCAGTACTTC. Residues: CASSLHAPYQETQYF.

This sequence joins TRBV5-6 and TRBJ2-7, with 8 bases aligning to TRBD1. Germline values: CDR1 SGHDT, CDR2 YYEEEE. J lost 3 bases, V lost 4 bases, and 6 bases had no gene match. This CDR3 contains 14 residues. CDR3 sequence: CASSMGQADYEQYF. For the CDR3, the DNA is TGTGCCAGCAGCATGGGACAGGCAGACTACGAGCAGTACTTC.

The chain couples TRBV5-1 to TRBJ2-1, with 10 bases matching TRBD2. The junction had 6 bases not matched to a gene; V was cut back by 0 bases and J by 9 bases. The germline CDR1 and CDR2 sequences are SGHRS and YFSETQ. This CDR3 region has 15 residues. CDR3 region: CASSLGASGSGEQFF. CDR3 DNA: TGCGCCAGCAGCTTGGGGGCTAGCGGGAGCGGTGAGCAGTTCTTC. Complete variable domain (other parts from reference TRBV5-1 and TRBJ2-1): KAGVTQTPRYLIKTRGQQVTLSCSPISGHRSVSWYQQTPGQGLQFLFEYFSETQRNKGNFPGRFSGRQFSNSRSEMNVSTLELGDSALYLCASSLGASGSGEQFFGPGTRLTVL.

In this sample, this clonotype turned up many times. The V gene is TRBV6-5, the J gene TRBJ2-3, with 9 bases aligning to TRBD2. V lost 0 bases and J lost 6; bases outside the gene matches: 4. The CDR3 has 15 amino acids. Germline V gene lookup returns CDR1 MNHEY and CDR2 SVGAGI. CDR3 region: CASSYSVSGRDTQYF. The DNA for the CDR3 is TGTGCCAGCAGTTACTCTGTGAGCGGGAGGGATACGCAGTATTTT.

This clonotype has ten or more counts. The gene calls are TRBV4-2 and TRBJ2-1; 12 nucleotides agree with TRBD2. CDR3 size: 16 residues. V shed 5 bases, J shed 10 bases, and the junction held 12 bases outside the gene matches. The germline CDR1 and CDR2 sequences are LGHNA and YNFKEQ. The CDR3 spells CASSYRLAGDPKEQFF. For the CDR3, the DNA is TGTGCCAGCAGCTACAGACTAGCGGGGGATCCTAAGGAGCAGTTCTTC.

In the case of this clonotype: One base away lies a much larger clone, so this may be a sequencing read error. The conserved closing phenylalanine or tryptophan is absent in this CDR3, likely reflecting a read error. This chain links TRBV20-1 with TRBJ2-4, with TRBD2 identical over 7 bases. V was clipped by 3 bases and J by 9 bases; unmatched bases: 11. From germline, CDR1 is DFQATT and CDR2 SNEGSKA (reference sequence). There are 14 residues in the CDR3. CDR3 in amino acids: CSASGSGLVSIQYL. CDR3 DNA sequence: TGCAGTGCTAGCGGGAGTGGACTAGTCAGCATTCAGTACTTG.

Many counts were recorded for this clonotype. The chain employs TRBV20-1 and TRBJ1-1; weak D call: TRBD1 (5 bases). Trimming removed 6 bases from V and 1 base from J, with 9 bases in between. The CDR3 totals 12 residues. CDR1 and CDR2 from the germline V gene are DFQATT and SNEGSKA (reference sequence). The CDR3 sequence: CSAKTENTEAFF. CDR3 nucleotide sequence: TGCAGTGCGAAGACAGAGAACACTGAAGCTTTCTTT.

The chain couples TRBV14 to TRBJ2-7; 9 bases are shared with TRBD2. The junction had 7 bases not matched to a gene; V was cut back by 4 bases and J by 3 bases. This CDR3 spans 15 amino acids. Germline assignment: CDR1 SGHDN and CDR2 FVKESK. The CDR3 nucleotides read TGTGCCAGCAGCCGAGACAGCGGGAGGAGCTACGAGCAGTACTTC. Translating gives CASSRDSGRSYEQYF. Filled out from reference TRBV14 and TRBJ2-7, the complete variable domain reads EAGVTQFPSHSVIEKGQTVTLRCDPISGHDNLYWYRRVMGKEIKFLLHFVKESKQDESGMPNNRFLAERTGGTYSTLKVQPAELEDSGVYFCASSRDSGRSYEQYFGPGTRLTVT.

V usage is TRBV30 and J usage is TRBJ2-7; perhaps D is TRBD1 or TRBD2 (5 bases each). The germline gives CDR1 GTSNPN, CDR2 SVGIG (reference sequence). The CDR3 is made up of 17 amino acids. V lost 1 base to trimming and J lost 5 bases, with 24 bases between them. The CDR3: CAWSALYRDGPSHEQYF. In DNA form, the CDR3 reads TGTGCCTGGAGTGCCTTATACCGGGACGGACCTTCTCACGAGCAGTACTTC.

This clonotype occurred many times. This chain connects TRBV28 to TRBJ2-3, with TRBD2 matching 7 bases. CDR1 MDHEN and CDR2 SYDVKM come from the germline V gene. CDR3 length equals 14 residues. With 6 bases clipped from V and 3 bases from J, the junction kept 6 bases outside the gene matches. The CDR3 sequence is CASSRDGGTDTQYF. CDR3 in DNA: TGTGCCAGCAGCCGGGACGGGGGGACAGATACGCAGTATTTT.

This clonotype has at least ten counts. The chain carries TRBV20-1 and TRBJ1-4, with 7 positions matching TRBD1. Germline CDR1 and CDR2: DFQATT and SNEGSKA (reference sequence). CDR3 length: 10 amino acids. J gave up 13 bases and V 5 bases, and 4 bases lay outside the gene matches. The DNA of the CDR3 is TGCAGTGCTCCTCACAGGGGACTGTTTTTT. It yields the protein CSAPHRGLFF.